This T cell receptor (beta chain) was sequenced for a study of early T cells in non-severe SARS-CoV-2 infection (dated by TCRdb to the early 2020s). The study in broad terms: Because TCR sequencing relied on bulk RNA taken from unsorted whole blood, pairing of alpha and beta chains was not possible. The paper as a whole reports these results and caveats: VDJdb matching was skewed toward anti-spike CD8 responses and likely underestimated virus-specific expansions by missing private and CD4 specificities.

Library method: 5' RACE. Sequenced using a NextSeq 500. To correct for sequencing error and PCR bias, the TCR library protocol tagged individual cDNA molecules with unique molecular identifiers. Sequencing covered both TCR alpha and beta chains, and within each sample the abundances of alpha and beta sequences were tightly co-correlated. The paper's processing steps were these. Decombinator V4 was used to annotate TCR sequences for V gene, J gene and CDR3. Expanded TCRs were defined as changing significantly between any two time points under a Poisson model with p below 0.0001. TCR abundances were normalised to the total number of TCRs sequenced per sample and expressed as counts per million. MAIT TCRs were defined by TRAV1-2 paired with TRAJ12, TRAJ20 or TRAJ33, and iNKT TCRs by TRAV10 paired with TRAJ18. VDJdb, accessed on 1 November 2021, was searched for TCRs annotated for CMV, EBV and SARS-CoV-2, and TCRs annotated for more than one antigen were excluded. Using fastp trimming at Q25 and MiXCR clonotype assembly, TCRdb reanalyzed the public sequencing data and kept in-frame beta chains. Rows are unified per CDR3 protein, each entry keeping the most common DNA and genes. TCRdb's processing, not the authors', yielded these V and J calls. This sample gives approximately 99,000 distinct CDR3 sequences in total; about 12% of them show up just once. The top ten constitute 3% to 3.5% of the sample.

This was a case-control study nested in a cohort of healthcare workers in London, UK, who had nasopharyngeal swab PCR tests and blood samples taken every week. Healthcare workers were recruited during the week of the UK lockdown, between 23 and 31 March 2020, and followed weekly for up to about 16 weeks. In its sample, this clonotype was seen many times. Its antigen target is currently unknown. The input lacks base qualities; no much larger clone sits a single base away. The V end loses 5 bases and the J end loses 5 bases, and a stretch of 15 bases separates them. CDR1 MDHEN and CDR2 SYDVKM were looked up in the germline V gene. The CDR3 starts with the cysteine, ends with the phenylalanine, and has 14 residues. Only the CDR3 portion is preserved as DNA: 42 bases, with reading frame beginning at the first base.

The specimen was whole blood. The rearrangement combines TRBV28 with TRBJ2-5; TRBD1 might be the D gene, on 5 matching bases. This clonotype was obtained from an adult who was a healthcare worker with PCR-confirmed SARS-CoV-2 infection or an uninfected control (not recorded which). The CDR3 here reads CASSPGPLHETQYF. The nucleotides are TGTGCCAGCAGTCCAGGGCCCCTGCATGAGACCCAGTACTTC.